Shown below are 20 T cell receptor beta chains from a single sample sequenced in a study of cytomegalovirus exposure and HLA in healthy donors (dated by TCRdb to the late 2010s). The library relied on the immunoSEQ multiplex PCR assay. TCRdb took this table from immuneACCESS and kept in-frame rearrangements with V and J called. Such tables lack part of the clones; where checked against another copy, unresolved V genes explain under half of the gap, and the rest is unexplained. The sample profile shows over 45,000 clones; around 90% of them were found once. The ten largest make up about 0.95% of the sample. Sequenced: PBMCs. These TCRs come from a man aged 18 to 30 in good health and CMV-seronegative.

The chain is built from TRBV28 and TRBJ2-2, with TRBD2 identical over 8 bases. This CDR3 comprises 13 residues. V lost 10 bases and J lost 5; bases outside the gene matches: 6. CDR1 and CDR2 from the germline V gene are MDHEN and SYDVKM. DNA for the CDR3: TGTGCCACCGGGACTAGTAATACCGGGGAGCTGTTTTTT. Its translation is CATGTSNTGELFF.

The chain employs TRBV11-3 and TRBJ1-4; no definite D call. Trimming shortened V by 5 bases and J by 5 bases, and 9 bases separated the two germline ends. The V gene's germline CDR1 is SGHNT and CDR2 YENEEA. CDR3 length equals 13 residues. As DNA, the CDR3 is TGTGCCAGCAGCCACTTCTGGAATGAAAAACTGTTTTTT. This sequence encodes CASSHFWNEKLFF.

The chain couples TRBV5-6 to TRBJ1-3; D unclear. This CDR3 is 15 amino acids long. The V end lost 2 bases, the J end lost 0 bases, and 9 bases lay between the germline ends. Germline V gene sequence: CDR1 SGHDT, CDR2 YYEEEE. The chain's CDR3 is CASSFDPGSGNTIYF. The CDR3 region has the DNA TGTGCCAGCAGCTTTGACCCGGGCTCTGGAAACACCATATATTTT.

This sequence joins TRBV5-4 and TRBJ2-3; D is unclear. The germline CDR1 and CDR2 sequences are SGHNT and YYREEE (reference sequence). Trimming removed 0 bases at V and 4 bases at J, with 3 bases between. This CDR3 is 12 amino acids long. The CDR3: CASSLASDTQYF. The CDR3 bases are TGTGCCAGCAGCTTGGCGTCAGATACGCAGTATTTT.

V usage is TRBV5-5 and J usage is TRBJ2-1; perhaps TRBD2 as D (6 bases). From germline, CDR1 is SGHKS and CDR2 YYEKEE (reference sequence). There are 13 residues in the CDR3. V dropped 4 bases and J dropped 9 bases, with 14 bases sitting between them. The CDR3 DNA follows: TGTGCCAGCAGCCCCTTGGGGGGTGGTGAGCAGTTCTTC. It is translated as CASSPLGGGEQFF.

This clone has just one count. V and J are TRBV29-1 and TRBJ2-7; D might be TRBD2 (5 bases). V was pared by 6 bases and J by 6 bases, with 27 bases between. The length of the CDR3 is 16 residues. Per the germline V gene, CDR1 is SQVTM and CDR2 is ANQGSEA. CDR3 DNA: TGCAGCGTCCAATCACCAAACGGGGATGGGGTACTCGAGCAGTACTTC. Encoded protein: CSVQSPNGDGVLEQYF.

In nucleotides, the CDR3 is TGTGCCACGGCTGACGGGAGATACAATGAGCAGTTCTTC. Residues: CATADGRYNEQFF. This chain joins TRBV2 and TRBJ2-1, with a weak D call TRBD2 (6 bases). Germline V gives CDR1 SNHLY, CDR2 FYNNEI. V lost 10 bases and J lost 4, with 14 bases in between. The length of the CDR3 is 13 residues.

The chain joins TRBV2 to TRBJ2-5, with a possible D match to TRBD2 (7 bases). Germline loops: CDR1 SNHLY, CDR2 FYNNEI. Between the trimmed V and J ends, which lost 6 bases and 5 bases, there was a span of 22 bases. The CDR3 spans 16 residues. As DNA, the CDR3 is TGTGCCAGCAGGGGGGTCGGGGGGCTGAAGGGGGAGACCCAGTACTTC. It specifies CASRGVGGLKGETQYF.

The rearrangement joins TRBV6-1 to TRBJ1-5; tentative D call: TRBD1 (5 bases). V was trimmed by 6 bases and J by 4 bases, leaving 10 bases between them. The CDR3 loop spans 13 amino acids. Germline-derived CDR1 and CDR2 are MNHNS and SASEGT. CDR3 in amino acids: CASSVTENQPQHF. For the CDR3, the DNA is TGTGCCAGCAGCGTGACAGAGAATCAGCCCCAGCATTTT.

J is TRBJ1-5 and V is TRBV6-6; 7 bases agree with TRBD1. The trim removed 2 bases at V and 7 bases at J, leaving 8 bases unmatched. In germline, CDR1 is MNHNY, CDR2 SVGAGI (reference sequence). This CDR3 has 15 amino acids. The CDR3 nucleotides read TGTGCCAGCAGTTACGAAGGGGGCGGAGGGCAGCCCCAGCATTTT. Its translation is CASSYEGGGGQPQHF.

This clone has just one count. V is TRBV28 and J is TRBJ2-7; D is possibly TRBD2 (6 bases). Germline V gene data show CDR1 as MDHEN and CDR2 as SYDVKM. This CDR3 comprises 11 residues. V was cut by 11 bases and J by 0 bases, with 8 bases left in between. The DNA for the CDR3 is TGTGCCGCCGGGAGCTCCTACGAGCAGTACTTC. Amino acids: CAAGSSYEQYF. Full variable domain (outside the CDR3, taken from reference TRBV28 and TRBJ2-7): DVKVTQSSRYLVKRTGEKVFLECVQDMDHENMFWYRQDPGLGLRLIYFSYDVKMKEKGDIPEGYSVSREKKERFSLILESASTNQTSMYLCAAGSSYEQYFGPGTRLTVT.

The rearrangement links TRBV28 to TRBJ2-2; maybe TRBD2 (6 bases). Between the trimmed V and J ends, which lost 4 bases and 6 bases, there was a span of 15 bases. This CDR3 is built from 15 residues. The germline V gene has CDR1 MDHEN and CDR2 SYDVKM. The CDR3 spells CASSWAGSISGELFF. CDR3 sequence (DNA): TGTGCCAGCAGTTGGGCGGGGTCTATCTCCGGGGAGCTGTTTTTT. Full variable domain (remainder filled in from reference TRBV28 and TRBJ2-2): DVKVTQSSRYLVKRTGEKVFLECVQDMDHENMFWYRQDPGLGLRLIYFSYDVKMKEKGDIPEGYSVSREKKERFSLILESASTNQTSMYLCASSWAGSISGELFFGEGSRLTVL.

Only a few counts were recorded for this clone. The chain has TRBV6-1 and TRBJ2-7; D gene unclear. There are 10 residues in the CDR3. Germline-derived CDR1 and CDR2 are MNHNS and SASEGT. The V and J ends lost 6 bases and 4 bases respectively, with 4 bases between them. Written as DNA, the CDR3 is TGTGCCAGCAGCCAATACGAGCAGTACTTC. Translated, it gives CASSQYEQYF.

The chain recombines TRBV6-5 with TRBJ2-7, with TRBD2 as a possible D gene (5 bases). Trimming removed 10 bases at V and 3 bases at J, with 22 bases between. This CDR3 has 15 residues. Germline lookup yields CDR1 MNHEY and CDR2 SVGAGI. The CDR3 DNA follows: TGTGCCACCAAGGAGGCGAGTGGCGGGTACTACGAGCAGTACTTC. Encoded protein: CATKEASGGYYEQYF.

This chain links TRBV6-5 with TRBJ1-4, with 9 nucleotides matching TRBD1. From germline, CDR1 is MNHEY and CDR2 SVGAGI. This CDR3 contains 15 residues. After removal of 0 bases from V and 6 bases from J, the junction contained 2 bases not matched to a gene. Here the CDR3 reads CASSYSRTGDEKLFF. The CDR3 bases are TGTGCCAGCAGTTACTCTCGGACAGGGGATGAAAAACTGTTTTTT.

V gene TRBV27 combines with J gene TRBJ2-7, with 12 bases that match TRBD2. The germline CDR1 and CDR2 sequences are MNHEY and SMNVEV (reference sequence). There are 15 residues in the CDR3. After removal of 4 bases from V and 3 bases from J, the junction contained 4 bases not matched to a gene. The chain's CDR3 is CASSWLAGGLYEQYF. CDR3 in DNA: TGTGCCAGCAGTTGGCTAGCGGGAGGGCTCTACGAGCAGTACTTC.

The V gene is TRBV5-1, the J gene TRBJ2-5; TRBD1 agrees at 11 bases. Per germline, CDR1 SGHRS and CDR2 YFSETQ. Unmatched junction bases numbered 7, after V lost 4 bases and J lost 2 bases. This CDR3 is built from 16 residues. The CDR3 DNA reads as TGCGCCAGCAGCCCCGGGACAGGGGGGGGGCAAGAGACCCAGTACTTC. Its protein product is CASSPGTGGGQETQYF.

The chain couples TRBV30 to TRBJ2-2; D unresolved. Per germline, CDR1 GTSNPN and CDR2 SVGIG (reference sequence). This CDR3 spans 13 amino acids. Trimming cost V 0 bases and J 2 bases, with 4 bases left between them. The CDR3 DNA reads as TGTGCCTGGAGTGTACTTAACACCGGGGAGCTGTTTTTT. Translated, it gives CAWSVLNTGELFF.

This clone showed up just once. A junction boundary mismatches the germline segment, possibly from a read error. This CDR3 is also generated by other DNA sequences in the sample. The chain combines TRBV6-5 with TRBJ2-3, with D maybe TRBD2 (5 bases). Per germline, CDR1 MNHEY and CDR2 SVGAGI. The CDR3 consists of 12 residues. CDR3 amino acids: CASRSRGDTQYF. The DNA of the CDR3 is TGTGCCAGCAGATCACGGGGAGATACGCAATATTTT.

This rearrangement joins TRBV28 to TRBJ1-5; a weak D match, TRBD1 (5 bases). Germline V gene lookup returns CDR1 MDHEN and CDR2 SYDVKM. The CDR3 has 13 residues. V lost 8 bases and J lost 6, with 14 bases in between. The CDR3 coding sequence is TGTGCCAGCGAAGGACCAGGGCTTCAGCCCCAGCATTTT. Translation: CASEGPGLQPQHF.